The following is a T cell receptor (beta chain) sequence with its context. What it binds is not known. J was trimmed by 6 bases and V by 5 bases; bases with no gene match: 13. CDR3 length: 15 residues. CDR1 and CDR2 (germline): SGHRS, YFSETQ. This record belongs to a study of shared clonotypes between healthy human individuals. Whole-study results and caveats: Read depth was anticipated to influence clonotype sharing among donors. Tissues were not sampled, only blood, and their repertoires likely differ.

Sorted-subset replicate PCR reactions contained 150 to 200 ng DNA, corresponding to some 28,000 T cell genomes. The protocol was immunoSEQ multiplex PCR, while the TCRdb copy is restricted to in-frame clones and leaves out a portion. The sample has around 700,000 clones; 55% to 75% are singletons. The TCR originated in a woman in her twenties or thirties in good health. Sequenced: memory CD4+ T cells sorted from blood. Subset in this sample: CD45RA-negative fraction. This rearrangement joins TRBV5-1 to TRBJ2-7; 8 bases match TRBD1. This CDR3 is CASRETGARAGEQYF. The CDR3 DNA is TGCGCCAGCAGAGAGACAGGGGCCAGGGCTGGCGAGCAGTACTTC.